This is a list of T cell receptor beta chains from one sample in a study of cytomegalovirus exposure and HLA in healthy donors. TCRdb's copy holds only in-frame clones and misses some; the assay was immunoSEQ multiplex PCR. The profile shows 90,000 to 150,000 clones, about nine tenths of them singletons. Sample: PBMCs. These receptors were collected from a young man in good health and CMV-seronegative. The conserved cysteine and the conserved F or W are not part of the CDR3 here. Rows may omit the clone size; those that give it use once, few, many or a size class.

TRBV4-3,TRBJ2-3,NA,ASSLLAGEVDTQY
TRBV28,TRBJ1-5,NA,ASRPMSGRPQH
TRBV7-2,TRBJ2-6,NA,ASSPWAGGLKGANVLT
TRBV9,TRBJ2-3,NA,ASSVALAGTQY
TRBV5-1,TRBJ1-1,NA,ASSLGQAAGEAF
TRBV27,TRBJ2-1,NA,ASSLASPSYNEQF
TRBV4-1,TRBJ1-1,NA,ASRPGGDTEAF
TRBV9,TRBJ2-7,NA,ASSPSGRLTYEQY
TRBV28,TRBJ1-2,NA,ASPARGDRAWNGYT
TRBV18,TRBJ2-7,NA,ASSPSSGYEQY
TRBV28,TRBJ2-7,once,ASSFPGQRASYEQY
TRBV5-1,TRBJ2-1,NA,ASSSAPSSGSYNEQF
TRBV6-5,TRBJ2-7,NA,ASRLRRGRDNH
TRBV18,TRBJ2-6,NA,ASSPQHSGANVLT
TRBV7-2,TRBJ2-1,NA,ASSLEGWGASYNEQF
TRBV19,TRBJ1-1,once,ASSRDRGLGTEAF
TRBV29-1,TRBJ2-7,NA,SVATGGQSSYEQY
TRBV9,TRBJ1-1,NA,ASTPRGSGKTEAF
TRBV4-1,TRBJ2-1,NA,ASSQDRGTTGNEQF
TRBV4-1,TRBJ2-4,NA,ASSQSLARNIQY
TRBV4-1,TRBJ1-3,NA,ASSRLPASDTIY
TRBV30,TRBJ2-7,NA,AWSRALGQGSSYEQY
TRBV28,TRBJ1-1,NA,ASRRDGNTEAF
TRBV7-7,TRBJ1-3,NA,ASSLDVGAGNTIY
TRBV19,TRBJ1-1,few,ASSIGQNTEAF
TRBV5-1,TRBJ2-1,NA,ASSLGFRFEQF
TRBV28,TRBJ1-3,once,ASARPQRSGNTIY
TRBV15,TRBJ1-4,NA,ATSRDGGPNEKLF
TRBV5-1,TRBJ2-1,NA,ASSLPGLAGANEQF
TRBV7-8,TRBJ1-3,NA,ASSLARDSSYPLEGNTIY
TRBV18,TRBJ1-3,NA,ASKPNVDSGNTIY
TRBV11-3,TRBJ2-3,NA,ASSTGSSTDTQY